The 32 T cell receptor beta chains below were found in one sample sequenced in a study of T cells in narcolepsy. Clones were read by immunoSEQ multiplex PCR, and TCRdb kept only the in-frame ones, dropping some. This sample has tens of thousands of clones, with roughly 80% found just once. Sequenced sample: CD45RA- memory CD4+ T cells from PBMCs. The receptors come from a human donor with narcolepsy.

This clone was recorded once. The CDR3 sequence is CASSYQGDDSPLHF. The CDR3 DNA is TGTGCCAGCAGCTACCAAGGGGATGATTCACCCCTCCACTTT. V is TRBV7-3 and J is TRBJ1-6; D possibly corresponds to TRBD1 (5 bases). This CDR3 spans 14 amino acids. The germline gives CDR1 SGHTA, CDR2 FQGTGA. Between the trimmed V and J ends, which lost 4 bases and 8 bases, there was a span of 12 bases.

The chain uses TRBV6-6 and TRBJ1-2; D gene uncertain. The CDR3 runs to 13 residues. The V gene lost 8 bases and the J gene lost 8 bases, with 18 bases spanning the gap. Germline lookup yields CDR1 MNHNY and CDR2 SVGAGI (reference sequence). CDR3 loop: CASRSRGLGGYTF. CDR3 nucleotide sequence: TGTGCCAGCCGTTCTCGCGGCCTGGGAGGCTACACCTTC.

CDR3 bases: TGTGCCTGGAGGAGTGGAGCAGATACGCAGTATTTT. Encoded protein: CAWRSGADTQYF. This chain joins TRBV30 and TRBJ2-3; D gene unclear. The germline V gene encodes CDR1 GTSNPN and CDR2 SVGIG (reference sequence). The CDR3 loop spans 12 amino acids. Trimming took 3 bases from V and 4 from J, leaving 8 bases between them. The full variable domain, rest sourced from reference TRBV30 and TRBJ2-3, is SQTIHQWPATLVQPVGSPLSLECTVEGTSNPNLYWYRQAAGRGLQLLFYSVGIGQISSEVPQNLSASRPQDRQFILSSKKLLLSDSGFYLCAWRSGADTQYFGPGTRLTVL.

The V gene is TRBV27, the J gene TRBJ1-2; 7 bases are a match to TRBD1. CDR1 MNHEY and CDR2 SMNVEV come from the germline V gene (reference sequence). V shed 9 bases, J shed 2 bases, and the junction held 3 bases outside the gene matches. The CDR3 runs to 12 residues. The CDR3 nucleotides are TGTGCCAGTATGACAGGGAACTATGGCTACACCTTC. Residues: CASMTGNYGYTF.

This sequence joins TRBV5-1 and TRBJ1-2; 9 bases fit TRBD1. Germline V gene sequence: CDR1 SGHRS, CDR2 YFSETQ. This CDR3 spans 14 amino acids. Trimming cost V 0 bases and J 7 bases; bases outside gene matches: 4. CDR3 protein: CASSLETGGVGYTF. The CDR3 region has the DNA TGCGCCAGCAGCTTGGAAACAGGGGGCGTTGGCTACACCTTC.

This chain connects TRBV5-1 to TRBJ1-1, with D unresolved. Trimming shortened V by 4 bases and J by 1 base, and 11 bases separated the two germline ends. CDR1 SGHRS and CDR2 YFSETQ come from the germline V gene. The length of the CDR3 is 14 residues. The chain's CDR3 is CASSPLTWNTEAFF. In DNA, the CDR3 is TGCGCCAGCAGCCCTTTAACTTGGAACACTGAAGCTTTCTTT.

This chain uses TRBV11-2 with TRBJ2-7, with D uncertain. The CDR3 runs to 12 residues. V lost 5 bases to trimming and J lost 2 bases, with 7 bases between them. Germline V gene lookup returns CDR1 SGHAT and CDR2 FQNNGV. DNA of the CDR3: TGTGCCAGCAGCCCTTTAACCTACGAGCAGTACTTC. Translation gives CASSPLTYEQYF.

This clone was seen only a few times. The V call is TRBV27, the J call TRBJ1-5; D call uncertain. The length of the CDR3 is 12 residues. Germline CDR1 reads MNHEY; CDR2 reads SMNVEV (reference sequence). The V end lost 2 bases, the J end lost 8 bases, and 7 bases lay between the germline ends. As DNA, the CDR3 is TGTGCCAGCAGTTTAGGGGAGGAGCCCCAGCATTTT. It yields the protein CASSLGEEPQHF.

The V and J genes are TRBV19 and TRBJ1-2; D is possibly TRBD1 (6 bases). This CDR3 has 18 amino acids. Germline V gives CDR1 LNHDA, CDR2 SQIVND (reference sequence). Trimming removed 2 bases at V and 2 bases at J, with 21 bases between. The CDR3: CASSISSGAGSWNYGYTF. The CDR3 bases are TGTGCCAGTAGTATAAGTTCAGGGGCAGGGAGTTGGAACTATGGCTACACCTTC. Together with reference TRBV19 and TRBJ1-2, the CDR3 gives the full variable domain: DGGITQSPKYLFRKEGQNVTLSCEQNLNHDAMYWYRQDPGQGLRLIYYSQIVNDFQKGDIAEGYSVSREKKESFPLTVTSAQKNPTAFYLCASSISSGAGSWNYGYTFGSGTRLTVV.

V and J are TRBV19 and TRBJ1-4; maybe TRBD1 (5 bases). This CDR3 has 15 amino acids. Trimming stripped 11 bases from V and 0 bases from J, with 16 bases between. Looked up from germline, CDR1 is LNHDA and CDR2 is SQIVND (reference sequence). The CDR3: CAGRDSFATNEKLFF. CDR3 coding DNA: TGTGCCGGCCGGGACTCCTTTGCAACTAATGAAAAACTGTTTTTT. The complete variable domain, with remaining parts taken from reference TRBV19 and TRBJ1-4, reads DGGITQSPKYLFRKEGQNVTLSCEQNLNHDAMYWYRQDPGQGLRLIYYSQIVNDFQKGDIAEGYSVSREKKESFPLTVTSAQKNPTAFYLCAGRDSFATNEKLFFGSGTQLSVL.

The chain has TRBV10-3 and TRBJ2-2, with D tentatively TRBD2 (5 bases). The germline V gene encodes CDR1 ENHRY and CDR2 SYGVKD. V lost 10 bases, J lost 4 bases, and 13 bases lay in between. The CDR3 has 13 residues. The CDR3 spells CATSSGSTGELFF. The DNA of the CDR3 is TGTGCCACCTCGAGCGGAAGCACCGGGGAGCTGTTTTTT.

J is TRBJ1-1 and V is TRBV21-1; the table's D gene call, TRBD1, was not cross checked with the DNA. TRBV21-1 is a pseudogene segment. The CDR3 is made up of 15 amino acids. CDR3 protein: CASSKWQGLNTEAFF. In DNA form, the CDR3 reads TGTGCCAGCAGCAAATGGCAGGGCCTAAACACTGAAGCTTTCTTT.

V is TRBV5-1 and J is TRBJ1-1; a possible D gene is TRBD1 (5 bases). Per germline, CDR1 SGHRS and CDR2 YFSETQ. The CDR3 contains 15 residues. Trimming took 4 bases from V and 1 from J, leaving 14 bases between them. The CDR3 DNA reads as TGCGCCAGCAGCCCGTCGGGGGGTGGGAACACTGAAGCTTTCTTT. It yields the protein CASSPSGGGNTEAFF. The full variable domain, completed using reference TRBV5-1 and TRBJ1-1, is KAGVTQTPRYLIKTRGQQVTLSCSPISGHRSVSWYQQTPGQGLQFLFEYFSETQRNKGNFPGRFSGRQFSNSRSEMNVSTLELGDSALYLCASSPSGGGNTEAFFGQGTRLTVV.

J is TRBJ1-3 and V is TRBV5-1; D is ambiguous. The CDR3 runs to 14 residues. Trimming removed 0 bases from V and 3 bases from J, with 7 bases in between. From germline, CDR1 is SGHRS and CDR2 YFSETQ. CDR3 amino acids: CASSLDGIGNTIYF. DNA for the CDR3: TGCGCCAGCAGCTTGGACGGGATTGGAAACACCATATATTTT.

The chain links TRBV9 to TRBJ1-2; 9 bases are a match to TRBD1. CDR1 and CDR2 from the germline V gene are SGDLS and YYNGEE. This CDR3 region has 15 residues. J was trimmed by 8 bases and V by 4 bases; bases with no gene match: 12. The CDR3 sequence: CASSTTMGQGGGYTF. CDR3 bases: TGTGCCAGCAGCACCACTATGGGACAGGGCGGCGGCTACACCTTC.

J is TRBJ1-1 and V is TRBV6-5; weak D call: TRBD1 (6 bases). The CDR3 extends over 14 amino acids. V lost 6 bases, J lost 6 bases, and 17 bases lay in between. Germline CDR1 and CDR2: MNHEY and SVGAGI. Written as DNA, the CDR3 is TGTGCCAGCAGACAGGGAGACGGGGTGGCTGAAGCTTTCTTT. Protein: CASRQGDGVAEAFF.

This chain connects TRBV27 to TRBJ2-5; 8 positions agree with TRBD1. The J call may be in error: the DNA end matches TRBJ2-7 better. From germline, CDR1 is MNHEY and CDR2 SMNVEV (reference sequence). This CDR3 is built from 16 residues. Written as DNA, the CDR3 is TGTGCCAGCAGTTCCGAGAGAACAGGGGGTCCCTACGAGCAGTACTTC. It yields the protein CASSSERTGGPYEQYF.

This rearrangement joins TRBV5-6 to TRBJ2-2; D not certain. V lost 1 base and J 2 bases, leaving 6 bases between the germline ends. Germline-derived CDR1 and CDR2 are SGHDT and YYEEEE. This CDR3 has 14 residues. The CDR3 here is CASSLHRNTGELFF. The CDR3 DNA follows: TGTGCCAGCAGCTTGCACAGAAACACCGGGGAGCTGTTTTTT.

The J gene is TRBJ1-6, the V gene TRBV30; unclear D gene. Trimming pared 7 bases from V and 8 bases from J, leaving 21 bases between. The CDR3 loop spans 15 amino acids. The germline V gene encodes CDR1 GTSNPN and CDR2 SVGIG (reference sequence). For the CDR3, the DNA is TGTGCCTTTAACCGTTTCGAGGCAAGCGATTCACCCCTCCACTTT. This codes for CAFNRFEASDSPLHF.

The chain carries TRBV4-2 and TRBJ1-2, with D tentatively TRBD1 (6 bases). V dropped 3 bases and J dropped 6 bases, with 11 bases sitting between them. This CDR3 comprises 13 residues. The germline V gene encodes CDR1 LGHNA and CDR2 YNFKEQ. CDR3 sequence (DNA): TGTGCCAGCAGCCACCGTGCAGGGGATGGCTACACCTTC. Translating gives CASSHRAGDGYTF.

This clone was observed once. The chain links TRBV6-1 to TRBJ1-1; D is possibly TRBD1 (6 bases). There are 15 residues in the CDR3. Looked up from germline, CDR1 is MNHNS and CDR2 is SASEGT. V was trimmed by 4 bases and J by 3 bases, leaving 15 bases between them. The CDR3 loop is CASSGWGRRHTEAFF. CDR3 bases: TGTGCCAGCAGTGGGTGGGGGCGCAGGCACACTGAAGCTTTCTTT.

Here the CDR3 DNA reads TGTGCCAGTAGTCCCGGCACAGGGACCGATACGCAGTATTTT. It specifies CASSPGTGTDTQYF. The chain has TRBV19 and TRBJ2-3; tentative D call: TRBD1 (6 bases). V gave up 5 bases and J gave up 6 bases, with 15 bases separating them. CDR1 and CDR2 from the germline V gene are LNHDA and SQIVND (reference sequence). The CDR3 totals 14 residues.

The chain uses TRBV5-6 and TRBJ1-6, with a weak D call TRBD1 (6 bases). CDR3 length equals 15 residues. The V end lost 1 base, the J end lost 7 bases, and 12 bases lay between the germline ends. Germline V CDR1 and CDR2: SGHDT, YYEEEE. The CDR3 here is CASSLYGQLNSPLHF. The CDR3 DNA reads TGTGCCAGCAGCTTGTATGGACAGCTAAATTCACCCCTCCACTTT.

This clone came up a few times. This rearrangement joins TRBV4-3 to TRBJ1-1; D gene unclear. The germline V and J ends were trimmed by 4 bases and 10 bases, with 16 bases remaining between them. Germline CDR1 reads LGHNA; CDR2 reads YSLEER. The CDR3 spans 13 residues. DNA for the CDR3: TGCGCCAGCAGCCCACGCCTGAAGGGCGCAGCTTTCTTT. Amino acids: CASSPRLKGAAFF.

The chain employs TRBV2 and TRBJ1-6; D unresolved. The V gene's germline CDR1 is SNHLY and CDR2 FYNNEI. The germline V and J ends were trimmed by 4 bases and 10 bases, with 17 bases remaining between them. The CDR3 contains 15 residues. The CDR3 here is CASSALEAAGSPLHF. In DNA, the CDR3 is TGTGCCAGCAGTGCCCTCGAGGCGGCGGGGTCACCCCTCCACTTT.

The chain combines TRBV7-3 with TRBJ1-1, with D maybe TRBD1 (5 bases). Germline CDR1 reads SGHTA; CDR2 reads FQGTGA. This CDR3 has 14 amino acids. Trimming cost V 0 bases and J 8 bases, with 13 bases left between them. Written as DNA, the CDR3 is TGTGCCAGCAGCTTAACGGGGGGTCAGGACGAAGCTTTCTTT. Translating it yields CASSLTGGQDEAFF. The whole variable domain, remainder taken from reference TRBV7-3 and TRBJ1-1, is GAGVSQTPSNKVTEKGKYVELRCDPISGHTALYWYRQSLGQGPEFLIYFQGTGAADDSGLPNDRFFAVRPEGSVSTLKIQRTERGDSAVYLCASSLTGGQDEAFFGQGTRLTVV.

This rearrangement joins TRBV30 to TRBJ1-1, with D uncertain. CDR1 is GTSNPN and CDR2 is SVGIG in the germline V gene (reference sequence). The V gene lost 2 bases and the J gene lost 7 bases, with 17 bases spanning the gap. This CDR3 is built from 14 residues. In nucleotides, the CDR3 is TGTGCCTGGAGTAAAGGCTCTATGAACTATGAAGCTTTCTTT. Translated: CAWSKGSMNYEAFF. Together with reference TRBV30 and TRBJ1-1, the CDR3 gives the full variable domain: SQTIHQWPATLVQPVGSPLSLECTVEGTSNPNLYWYRQAAGRGLQLLFYSVGIGQISSEVPQNLSASRPQDRQFILSSKKLLLSDSGFYLCAWSKGSMNYEAFFGQGTRLTVV.

This chain links TRBV4-3 with TRBJ1-2; D unresolved. Trimming cost V 1 base and J 8 bases, with 23 bases left between them. From germline, CDR1 is LGHNA and CDR2 YSLEER. This CDR3 is built from 17 residues. CDR3 nucleotide sequence: TGCGCCAGCAGCCAAGGGCCAGGCACCTCGGGAAGTGGAGGCTACACCTTC. This translates into CASSQGPGTSGSGGYTF.

In DNA, the CDR3 is TGTGCCAGCAGCTCCCAGGGGGCGCTCAACAATGAGCAGTTCTTC. It encodes CASSSQGALNNEQFF. The chain employs TRBV7-3 and TRBJ2-1; 8 bases are shared with TRBD1. CDR1 SGHTA and CDR2 FQGTGA come from the germline V gene. Trimming at V came to 4 bases and at J to 5 bases, leaving 7 bases not matched to a gene. The CDR3 length is 15 residues.

The rearrangement links TRBV14 to TRBJ1-2; no reliable D call. CDR3 length equals 14 residues. V was clipped by 5 bases and J by 1 base, with 11 bases between them. Germline V gene data show CDR1 as SGHDN and CDR2 as FVKESK. The CDR3 sequence: CASSARPDNYGYTF. The DNA for the CDR3 is TGTGCCAGCAGCGCCAGACCTGATAACTATGGCTACACCTTC.

The V call is TRBV5-1, the J call TRBJ2-3, with no clear D. The CDR3 contains 13 residues. V gave up 4 bases and J gave up 6 bases, with 12 bases separating them. Germline loops: CDR1 SGHRS, CDR2 YFSETQ. In nucleotides, the CDR3 is TGCGCCAGCAGCCCCCGGCCTGTGGATACGCAGTATTTT. As protein: CASSPRPVDTQYF.

In this sample, this clone turned up once. This chain joins TRBV10-3 and TRBJ1-2; D uncertain. V was cut by 2 bases and J by 4 bases, with 8 bases left in between. Germline V gene lookup returns CDR1 ENHRY and CDR2 SYGVKD. The CDR3 spans 13 residues. The CDR3 DNA is TGTGCCATCAGTGAGGGGCCCGGCTATGGCTACACCTTC. This gives the protein CAISEGPGYGYTF.